The rows below give T cell receptor beta chains drawn from one sample of a study of graft-versus-host responses after intestinal transplantation. Repertoires were generated with immunoSEQ multiplex PCR, while TCRdb's copy carries only in-frame clones and drops some. The sample has about 54,000 clones, 91% seen once; the top ten hold 5% to 6.5%. The sample was PBMCs, taken 662 days after intestinal transplant. The source is a human patient who received an intestinal transplant, so some T cells may come from the graft donor. CDR3s include the opening cysteine and the closing phenylalanine or tryptophan. The D gene is left open where the match is weak. Expanded clones are given a class, and other clones once, few, many or no size at all.

>few|TRBJ1-2|.|TRBV2
TGTGCCAGCAGTGCCACTGGTAACTATGGCTACACCTTC
CASSATGNYGYTF
>.|TRBJ1-5|TRBD1|TRBV19
TGTGCCAGTAGTATCTCGGGACAGGGCGCGTCGGACTATAGGGGTCAGCCCCAGCATTTT
CASSISGQGASDYRGQPQHF
>.|TRBJ1-5|.|TRBV2
TGTGCCAGCAGTGTAAGTACTCCTAATCAGCCCCAGCATTTT
CASSVSTPNQPQHF
>.|TRBJ2-7|.|TRBV7-9
TGTGCCAGCAGCTCACCGCCAGTGGCCCACGAGCAGTACTTC
CASSSPPVAHEQYF
>once|TRBJ1-2|TRBD1|TRBV25-1
TGTGCCAGCAGTGATAGAACAGGGGGCATCTATGGCTACACCTTC
CASSDRTGGIYGYTF
>.|TRBJ1-5|.|TRBV5-1
TGCGCCAGCAGCCCTCGGGGGGAGGGCAATCAGCCCCAGCATTTT
CASSPRGEGNQPQHF
>.|TRBJ2-3|TRBD2|TRBV9
TGTGCCAGCAGCCAAGCCTCATCATCTATAGCGGGGGGGCCACATACGCAGTATTTT
CASSQASSSIAGGPHTQYF
>.|TRBJ2-5|TRBD2|TRBV7-2
TGTGCCAGCAGCTCAATTAGCGGGGGGGATTGGGAGACCCAGTACTTC
CASSSISGGDWETQYF
>.|TRBJ2-1|.|TRBV5-6
TGTGCCAGCAGCGGTCAGAACTACAATGAGCAGTTCTTC
CASSGQNYNEQFF
>.|TRBJ2-5|TRBD2|TRBV6-6
TGTGCCAGCAAGGCGGGGGGAGGGCAAGAGACCCAGTACTTC
CASKAGGGQETQYF
>few|TRBJ2-5|.|TRBV25-1
TGTGCCATCGGCGAAGGGTGGGAGACCCAGTACTTC
CAIGEGWETQYF
>.|TRBJ1-2|.|TRBV7-6
TGTGCCAGCACCTTATCCGGATATGGCTACACCTTC
CASTLSGYGYTF
>.|TRBJ1-2|.|TRBV27
TGTGCCAGCAGTTTATCCCTGGGGGCGGCTTATTATGGCTACACCTTC
CASSLSLGAAYYGYTF
>few|TRBJ1-1|TRBD1|TRBV2
TGTGCCAGCAGTGAATCCCCAGGGGGAGAAGCTTTCTTT
CASSESPGGEAFF
>.|TRBJ1-1|.|TRBV4-2
TGTGCCAGCCCCCCAGACAGACCGATTGAAGCTTTCTTT
CASPPDRPIEAFF
>.|TRBJ2-1|.|TRBV7-9
TGTGCCAGCAGTCCCAAGACGGAGCACTACAATGAGCAGTTCTTC
CASSPKTEHYNEQFF